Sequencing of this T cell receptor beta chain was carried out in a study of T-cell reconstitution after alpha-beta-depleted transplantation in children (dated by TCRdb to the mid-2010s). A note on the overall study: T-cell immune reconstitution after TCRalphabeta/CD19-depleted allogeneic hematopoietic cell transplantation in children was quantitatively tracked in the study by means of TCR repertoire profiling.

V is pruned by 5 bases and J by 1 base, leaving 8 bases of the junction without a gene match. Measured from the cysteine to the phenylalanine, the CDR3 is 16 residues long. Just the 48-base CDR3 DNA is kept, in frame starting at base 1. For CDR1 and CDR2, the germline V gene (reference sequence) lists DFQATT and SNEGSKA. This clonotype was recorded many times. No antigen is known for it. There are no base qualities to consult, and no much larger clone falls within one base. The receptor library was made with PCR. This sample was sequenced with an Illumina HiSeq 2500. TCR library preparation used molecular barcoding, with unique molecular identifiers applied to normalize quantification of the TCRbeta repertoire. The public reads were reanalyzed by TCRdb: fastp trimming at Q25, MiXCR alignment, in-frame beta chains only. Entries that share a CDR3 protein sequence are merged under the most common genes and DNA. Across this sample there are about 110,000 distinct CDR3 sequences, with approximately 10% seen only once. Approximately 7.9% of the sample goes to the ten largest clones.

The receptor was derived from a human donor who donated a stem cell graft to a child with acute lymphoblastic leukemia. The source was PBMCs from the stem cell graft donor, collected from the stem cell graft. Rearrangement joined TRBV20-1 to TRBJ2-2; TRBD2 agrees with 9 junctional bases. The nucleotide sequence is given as TGCAGTGCTCCACCCGCGGGGGGGCGGAACACCGGGGAGCTGTTTTTT. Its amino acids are CSAPPAGGRNTGELFF.